These 27 T cell receptor beta chains share one sample of origin, sequenced in a study of human T cells and chemical hapten exposure. MiXCR was run by TCRdb on the RACE reads, yielding one entry per CDR3 protein. This sample carries over 65,000 distinct CDR3 sequences, 11% of them seen once, and the ten largest clones take about 1.4%. Sample time point: patch test 2, 6 weeks after DPC sensitization. Treatment in this sample: therapeutic diphenylcyclopropenone sensitization with weekly scalp DPC. This specimen consisted of whole blood, obtained in connection with sensitization to the hapten diphenylcyclopropenone (DPC). The receptors come from a man aged 18 to 29 with alopecia areata. Some clones in this sample may be carry-over from other donors' samples.

This clonotype appeared a few times. This chain connects TRBV3-1 to TRBJ2-5, with unresolved D. This CDR3 is 12 amino acids long. The V end was cut by 1 base, the J end by 7 bases, with 7 bases between. Per germline, CDR1 LGHDT and CDR2 YNNKEL (reference sequence). For the CDR3, the DNA is TGTGCCAGCAGCCAAGTGGTCGGGACCCAGTACTTC. Its protein product is CASSQVVGTQYF.

The gene calls are TRBV6-5 and TRBJ1-1, with TRBD1 identical over 9 bases. CDR3 length: 15 residues. Germline CDR1 reads MNHEY; CDR2 reads SVGAGI. V trimming: 2 bases; J trimming: 5 bases; junction bases outside the gene matches: 6. The CDR3 DNA reads as TGTGCCAGCAGTTACCTCGGACAGGGGAAAACTGAAGCTTTCTTT. This translates into CASSYLGQGKTEAFF.

This clonotype has only a few counts. J is TRBJ2-7 and V is TRBV3-1; possible D gene TRBD1, 7 bases. V was trimmed by 4 bases and J by 2 bases, leaving 12 bases between them. Germline assignment: CDR1 LGHDT and CDR2 YNNKEL (reference sequence). This CDR3 contains 14 residues. The CDR3, as DNA: TGTGCCAGCAGCCCAGGAGGGGGCCCCTACGAGCAGTACTTC. Amino acids: CASSPGGGPYEQYF.

The chain joins TRBV4-1 to TRBJ1-5, with 7 positions matching TRBD1. In germline, CDR1 is MGHRA, CDR2 YSYEKL. The CDR3 sequence is 15 residues long. V gave up 4 bases and J gave up 3 bases; unmatched junction bases: 6. CDR3 in DNA: TGCGCCAGCAGCCGGCAGGGACAGTCCAATCAGCCCCAGCATTTT. Amino acids: CASSRQGQSNQPQHF.

The rearrangement joins TRBV7-9 to TRBJ2-5, with D possibly being TRBD1 (5 bases). The germline gives CDR1 SEHNR, CDR2 FQNEAQ (reference sequence). CDR3 length: 15 amino acids. Deletions cut 5 bases from V and 8 bases from J, with 21 bases between. For the CDR3, the DNA is TGTGCCAGCAGCCATGAGATGACAGCGCTCTCTACCCAGTACTTC. Its translation is CASSHEMTALSTQYF.

The chain employs TRBV9 and TRBJ1-2; D remains unclear. CDR1 is SGDLS, CDR2 YYNGEE, per germline. V lost 3 bases and J lost 5, with 11 bases in between. This CDR3 comprises 13 residues. The CDR3 here is CASSADPMYGYTF. CDR3 bases: TGTGCCAGCAGCGCCGACCCCATGTATGGCTACACCTTC.

The rearrangement links TRBV6-2 or TRBV6-3 to TRBJ1-6; 9 bases are a match to TRBD1. The CDR3 is 15 residues long. With 2 bases clipped from V and 10 bases from J, the junction kept 6 bases outside the gene matches. Germline-derived CDR1 and CDR2 are MNHEY and SVGEGT. CDR3: CASSYQGQGSSPLHF. DNA for the CDR3: TGTGCCAGCAGTTACCAGGGACAGGGTTCGTCACCCCTCCACTTT.

This clonotype was seen ten or more times. The V call is TRBV6-4, the J call TRBJ2-3, with 10 bases fitting TRBD2. This CDR3 is built from 16 residues. Germline lookup yields CDR1 MRHNA and CDR2 SNTAGT. V gave up 3 bases and J gave up 7 bases; unmatched junction bases: 10. In DNA form, the CDR3 reads TGTGCCAGCAGTGAAGCCAGCGGGGGGGATCTGAATACGCAGTATTTT. This gives the protein CASSEASGGDLNTQYF.

There are many counts of this clonotype. The V gene is TRBV27, the J gene TRBJ1-1; D may be TRBD1 (5 bases). V gave up 3 bases and J gave up 4 bases, with 9 bases separating them. The CDR3 totals 13 residues. CDR1 is MNHEY, CDR2 SMNVEV, per germline (reference sequence). The CDR3 region is CASSFAQGTEAFF. In nucleotides, the CDR3 is TGTGCCAGCAGTTTCGCCCAGGGCACTGAAGCTTTCTTT.

The V and J genes are TRBV12-3 or TRBV12-4 and TRBJ1-2; 7 bases are shared with TRBD1. J lost 1 base, V lost 6 bases, and 5 bases had no gene match. This CDR3 comprises 14 residues. CDR3 bases: TGTGCCAGCAGATCCGGGACAGATAACTATGGCTACACCTTC. Its translation: CASRSGTDNYGYTF.

With regard to this clonotype: This may stem from a read error, because a much larger clone lies one nucleotide away. The DNA for the CDR3 is TGTGCCAGCAGCCAGGAGAAGCTCAATCTCAATGAGCAGTTCTTC. Translating it yields CASSQEKLNLNEQFF. V is TRBV14 and J is TRBJ2-1; D is unresolved. The CDR3 covers 15 residues. Trimming stripped 3 bases from V and 6 bases from J, with 15 bases between. Looked up from germline, CDR1 is SGHDN and CDR2 is FVKESK.

This clonotype was seen only a few times. V gene TRBV2 combines with J gene TRBJ2-3; the D is unclear. CDR1 is SNHLY and CDR2 is FYNNEI in the germline V gene. The CDR3 consists of 13 residues. V lost 8 bases and J lost 2, with 11 bases in between. The CDR3 here is CASRPYDTDTQYF. The CDR3 coding sequence is TGTGCCAGCCGGCCCTACGACACAGATACGCAGTATTTT.

A few counts support this clonotype. V usage is TRBV12-3 or TRBV12-4 and J usage is TRBJ1-1; D remains ambiguous. CDR3 length: 14 residues. Trimming pared 6 bases from V and 6 bases from J, leaving 17 bases between. In nucleotides, the CDR3 is TGTGCCAGCAGACCAAGGACCCTCGGGGCTGAAGCTTTCTTT. Its translation: CASRPRTLGAEAFF.

The rearrangement uses TRBV27 and TRBJ1-1; TRBD1 matches 8 bases. CDR3 length equals 15 residues. From germline, CDR1 is MNHEY and CDR2 SMNVEV (reference sequence). V gave up 4 bases and J gave up 1 base; unmatched junction bases: 5. The CDR3 spells CASSSKGQANTEAFF. The CDR3 DNA is TGTGCCAGCAGTTCCAAGGGACAGGCGAACACTGAAGCTTTCTTT.

Ten or more counts support this clonotype. The J gene is TRBJ1-5, the V gene TRBV18; D perhaps matches TRBD1 (5 bases). The CDR3 loop spans 14 amino acids. Germline assignment: CDR1 KGHSH and CDR2 LQKENI. V shed 3 bases and J shed 9 bases, with 15 bases lying between them. DNA of the CDR3: TGTGCCAGCTCACCCGGGACCGACGGGCGGCCCCAGCATTTT. It translates to CASSPGTDGRPQHF.

The chain combines TRBV10-3 with TRBJ2-7; D unresolved. The CDR3 spans 13 residues. The germline V gene encodes CDR1 ENHRY and CDR2 SYGVKD. V lost 3 bases to trimming and J lost 3 bases, with 9 bases between them. CDR3: CAISDDQVYEQYV. Written as DNA, the CDR3 is TGTGCCATCAGTGATGACCAGGTCTACGAGCAGTACGTC.

Ten or more counts support this clonotype. The genes are TRBV7-2 and TRBJ2-2; D call uncertain. This CDR3 spans 15 amino acids. V lost 2 bases, J lost 0 bases, and 7 bases lay in between. Germline loops: CDR1 SGHTA, CDR2 FQGNSA. The CDR3 region has the DNA TGTGCCAGCAGCTTAATCATAGCGAACACCGGGGAGCTGTTTTTT. It encodes CASSLIIANTGELFF.

CDR3 protein: CASSFYREGYGYTF. The CDR3 DNA reads as TGTGCCAGCAGCTTTTACAGGGAAGGCTATGGCTACACCTTC. The V call is TRBV5-8, the J call TRBJ1-2; possibly TRBD1 for D (6 bases). The CDR3 totals 14 residues. V lost 2 bases and J lost 4, with 12 bases in between. Germline CDR1 SGHTS, CDR2 YDEGEE.

This clonotype was seen only a few times. The rearrangement joins TRBV2 to TRBJ2-3, with TRBD2 matching 9 bases. V was clipped by 3 bases and J by 3 bases; unmatched bases: 10. The CDR3 contains 17 residues. Germline V gives CDR1 SNHLY, CDR2 FYNNEI. CDR3 DNA sequence: TGTGCCAGCAGTGACTTAAAACTAGCGGGTTATACAGATACGCAGTATTTT. Translated, it gives CASSDLKLAGYTDTQYF.

This clonotype was found many times. The genes are TRBV7-9 and TRBJ2-2; a weak D match, TRBD1 (5 bases). V dropped 1 base and J dropped 1 base, with 10 bases sitting between them. The CDR3 covers 16 residues. Germline CDR1 SEHNR, CDR2 FQNEAQ (reference sequence). The CDR3 protein is CASSLVPGLNTGELFF. The CDR3 DNA sequence: TGTGCCAGCAGCTTAGTACCAGGGCTGAACACCGGGGAGCTGTTTTTT.

V gene TRBV7-8 combines with J gene TRBJ2-1; 8 nucleotides line up with TRBD1. The CDR3 consists of 14 residues. CDR1 SGHVS and CDR2 FQNEAQ come from the germline V gene. Trimming took 6 bases from V and 3 from J; bases not matched to a gene: 4. In DNA form, the CDR3 reads TGTGCCAGCAGGTCTGGGACAGGCTACAATGAGCAGTTCTTC. It codes for CASRSGTGYNEQFF. Full variable domain (rest looked up from reference TRBV7-8 and TRBJ2-1): GAGVSQSPRYKVAKRGQDVALRCDPISGHVSLFWYQQALGQGPEFLTYFQNEAQLDKSGLPSDRFFAERPEGSVSTLKIQRTQQEDSAVYLCASRSGTGYNEQFFGPGTRLTVL.

This clonotype was seen a handful of times. This rearrangement joins TRBV29-1 to TRBJ2-7; D possibly matches TRBD1 or TRBD2 (6 bases each). Germline V gene data show CDR1 as SQVTM and CDR2 as ANQGSEA. The CDR3 is 13 amino acids. Between the trimmed V and J ends, which lost 6 bases and 2 bases, there was a span of 14 bases. CDR3 region: CSVGGDNAYEQYF. DNA for the CDR3: TGCAGCGTCGGAGGGGACAACGCCTACGAGCAGTACTTC.

This clonotype appeared a few times. The rearrangement joins TRBV7-2 to TRBJ1-2, with D tentatively TRBD1 (5 bases). Per the germline V gene, CDR1 is SGHTA and CDR2 is FQGNSA. The germline V and J ends were trimmed by 1 base and 8 bases, with 11 bases remaining between them. CDR3 size: 13 residues. The chain's CDR3 is CASSLVGGSGYTF. The CDR3 region has the DNA TGTGCCAGCAGCTTAGTCGGGGGGTCCGGCTACACCTTC.

This chain uses TRBV27 with TRBJ2-7, with TRBD1 as a possible D gene (6 bases). The CDR3 runs 16 residues. The germline V gene has CDR1 MNHEY and CDR2 SMNVEV (reference sequence). With 5 bases removed from V and 2 bases from J, the gap between germline ends came to 19 bases. Written as DNA, the CDR3 is TGTGCCAGCAGTCTAGTGGGGGCCACCACCCCCTACGAGCAGTACTTC. This translates into CASSLVGATTPYEQYF.

This clonotype was seen ten or more times. This chain uses TRBV6-1 with TRBJ2-6; the D is unclear. CDR3 length equals 13 residues. Trimming pared 3 bases from V and 10 bases from J, leaving 10 bases between. The germline gives CDR1 MNHNS, CDR2 SASEGT. For the CDR3, the DNA is TGTGCCAGCAGTGATCAGGTCCTAAACGTCCTGACTTTC. Amino acids: CASSDQVLNVLTF.

The CDR3 loop is CSAGDREGHNSPLHF. DNA of the CDR3: TGCAGTGCCGGGGACAGGGAAGGCCATAATTCACCCCTCCACTTT. The chain has TRBV20-1 and TRBJ1-6; 9 bases are a match to TRBD1. The CDR3 spans 15 residues. Germline CDR1 and CDR2: DFQATT and SNEGSKA (reference sequence). The J segment lost 5 bases and the V segment lost 6 bases, leaving 8 bases of the junction unmatched.

Many counts were recorded for this clonotype. The chain couples TRBV11-1 to TRBJ2-2; no clear D gene. CDR1 SGHAT and CDR2 FQDESV come from the germline V gene (reference sequence). The CDR3 has 16 amino acids. Between the trimmed V and J ends, which lost 1 base and 5 bases, there was a span of 14 bases. The CDR3 DNA reads TGTGCCAGCAGCTTAGATGCTAGTTCGGGTACCGGGGAGCTGTTTTTT. Residues: CASSLDASSGTGELFF.